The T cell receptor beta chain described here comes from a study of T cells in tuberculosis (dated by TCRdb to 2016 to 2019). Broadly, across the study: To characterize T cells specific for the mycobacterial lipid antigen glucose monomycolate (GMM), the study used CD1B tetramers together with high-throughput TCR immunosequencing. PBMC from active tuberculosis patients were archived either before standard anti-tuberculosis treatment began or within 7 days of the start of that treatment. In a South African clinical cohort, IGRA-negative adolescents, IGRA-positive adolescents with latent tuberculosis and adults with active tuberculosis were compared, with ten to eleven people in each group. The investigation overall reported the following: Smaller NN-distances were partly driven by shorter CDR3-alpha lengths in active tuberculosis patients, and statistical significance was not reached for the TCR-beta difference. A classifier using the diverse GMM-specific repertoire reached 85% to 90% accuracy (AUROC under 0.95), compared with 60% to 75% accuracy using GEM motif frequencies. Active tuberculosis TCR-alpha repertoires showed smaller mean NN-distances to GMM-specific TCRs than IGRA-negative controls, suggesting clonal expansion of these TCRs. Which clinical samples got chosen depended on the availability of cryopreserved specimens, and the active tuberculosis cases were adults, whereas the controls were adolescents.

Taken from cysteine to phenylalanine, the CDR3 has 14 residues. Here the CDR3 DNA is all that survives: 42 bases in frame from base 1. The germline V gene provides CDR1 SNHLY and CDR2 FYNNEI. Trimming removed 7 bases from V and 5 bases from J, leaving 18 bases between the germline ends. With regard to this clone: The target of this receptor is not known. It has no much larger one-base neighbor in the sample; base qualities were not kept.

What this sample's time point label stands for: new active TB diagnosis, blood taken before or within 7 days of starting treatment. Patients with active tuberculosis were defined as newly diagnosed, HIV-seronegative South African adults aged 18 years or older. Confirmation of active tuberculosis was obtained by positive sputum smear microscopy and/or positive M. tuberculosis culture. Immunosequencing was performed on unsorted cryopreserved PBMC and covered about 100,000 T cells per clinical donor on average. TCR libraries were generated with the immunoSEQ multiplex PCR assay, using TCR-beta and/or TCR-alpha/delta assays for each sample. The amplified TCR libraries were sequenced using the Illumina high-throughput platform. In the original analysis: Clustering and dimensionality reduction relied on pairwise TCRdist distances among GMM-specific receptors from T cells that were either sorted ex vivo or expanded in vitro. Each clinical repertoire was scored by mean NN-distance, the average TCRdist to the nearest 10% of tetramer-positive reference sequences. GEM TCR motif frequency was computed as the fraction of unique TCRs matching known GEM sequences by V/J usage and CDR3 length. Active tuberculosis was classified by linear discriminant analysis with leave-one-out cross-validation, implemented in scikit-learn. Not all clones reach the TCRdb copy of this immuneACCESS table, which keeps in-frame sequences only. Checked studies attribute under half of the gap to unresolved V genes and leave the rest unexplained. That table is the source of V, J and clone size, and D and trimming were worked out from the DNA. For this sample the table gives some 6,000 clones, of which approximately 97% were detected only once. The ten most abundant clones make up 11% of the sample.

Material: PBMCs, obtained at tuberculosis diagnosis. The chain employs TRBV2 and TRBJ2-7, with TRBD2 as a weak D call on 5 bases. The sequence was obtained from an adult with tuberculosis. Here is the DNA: TGTGCCAGCACAAAGGGAGTGTTTCCCAACGAGCAGTACTTC. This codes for CASTKGVFPNEQYF. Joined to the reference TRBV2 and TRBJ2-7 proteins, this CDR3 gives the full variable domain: EPEVTQTPSHQVTQMGQEVILRCVPISNHLYFYWYRQILGQKVEFLVSFYNNEISEKSEIFDDQFSVERPDGSNFTLKIRSTKLEDSAMYFCASTKGVFPNEQYFGPGTRLTVT.